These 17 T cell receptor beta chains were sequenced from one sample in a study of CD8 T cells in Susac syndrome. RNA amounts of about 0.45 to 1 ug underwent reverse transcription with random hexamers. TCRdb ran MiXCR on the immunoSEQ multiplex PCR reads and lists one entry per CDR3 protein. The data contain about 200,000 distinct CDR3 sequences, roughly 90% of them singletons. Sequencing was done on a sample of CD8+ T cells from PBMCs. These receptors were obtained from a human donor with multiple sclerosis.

The CDR3 DNA reads TGTGCCAGCAGCCAAGATGGTACCAGCCCTCCCACTGGCTACACCTTC. Translated: CASSQDGTSPPTGYTF. The chain employs TRBV3-1 and TRBJ1-2, with no clear D. This CDR3 is built from 16 residues. Germline lookup yields CDR1 LGHDT and CDR2 YNNKEL (reference sequence). V was clipped by 0 bases and J by 7 bases, with 18 bases between them.

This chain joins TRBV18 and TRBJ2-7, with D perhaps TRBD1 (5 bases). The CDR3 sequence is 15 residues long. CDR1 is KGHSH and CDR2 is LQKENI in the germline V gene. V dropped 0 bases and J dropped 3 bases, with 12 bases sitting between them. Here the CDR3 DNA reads TGTGCCAGCTCACCACCGACAGAGCCGAGCTACGAGCAGTACTTC. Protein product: CASSPPTEPSYEQYF.

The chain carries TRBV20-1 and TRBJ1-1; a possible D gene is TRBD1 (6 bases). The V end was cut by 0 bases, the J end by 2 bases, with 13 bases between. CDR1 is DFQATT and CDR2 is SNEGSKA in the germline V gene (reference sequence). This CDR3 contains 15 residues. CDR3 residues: CSARDLTGSNTEAFF. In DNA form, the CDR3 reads TGCAGTGCTAGAGATTTAACAGGGAGCAACACTGAAGCTTTCTTT.

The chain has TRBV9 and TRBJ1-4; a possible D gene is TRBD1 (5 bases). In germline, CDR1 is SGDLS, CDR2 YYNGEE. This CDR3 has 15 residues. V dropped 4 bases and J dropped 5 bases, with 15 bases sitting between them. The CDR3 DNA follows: TGTGCCAGCAGCCCCTCAGGGAGGTTAAATGAAAAACTGTTTTTT. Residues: CASSPSGRLNEKLFF. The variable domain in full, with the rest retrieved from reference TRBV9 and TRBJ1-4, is DSGVTQTPKHLITATGQRVTLRCSPRSGDLSVYWYQQSLDQGLQFLIQYYNGEERAKGNILERFSAQQFPDLHSELNLSSLELGDSALYFCASSPSGRLNEKLFFGSGTQLSVL.

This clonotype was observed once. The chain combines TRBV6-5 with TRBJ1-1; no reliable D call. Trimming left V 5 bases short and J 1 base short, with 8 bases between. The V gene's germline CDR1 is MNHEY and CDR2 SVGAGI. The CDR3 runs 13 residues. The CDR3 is CASSGLANTEAFF. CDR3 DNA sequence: TGTGCCAGCAGTGGACTGGCGAACACTGAAGCTTTCTTT.

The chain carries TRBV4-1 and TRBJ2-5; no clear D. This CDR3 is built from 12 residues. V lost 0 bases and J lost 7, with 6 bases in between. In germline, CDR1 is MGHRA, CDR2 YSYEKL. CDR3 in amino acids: CASSQDQMTQYF. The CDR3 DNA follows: TGCGCCAGCAGCCAAGATCAAATGACCCAGTACTTC.

As DNA, the CDR3 is TGTGCCAGTAGTCCTATACAGGGGTCCTCCTACGAGCAGTACTTC. The encoded protein is CASSPIQGSSYEQYF. V usage is TRBV19 and J usage is TRBJ2-7; 7 bases line up with TRBD1. The CDR3 is 15 residues long. Losses at the gene ends were 5 bases for V and 0 bases for J; bases not matched to a gene: 7. The germline V gene encodes CDR1 LNHDA and CDR2 SQIVND (reference sequence).

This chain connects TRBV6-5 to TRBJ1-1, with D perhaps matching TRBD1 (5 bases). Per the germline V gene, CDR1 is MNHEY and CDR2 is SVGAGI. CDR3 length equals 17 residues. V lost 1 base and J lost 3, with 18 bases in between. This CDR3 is CASSYFRDALVYTEAFF. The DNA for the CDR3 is TGTGCCAGCAGTTACTTTAGGGACGCCTTGGTCTACACTGAAGCTTTCTTT.

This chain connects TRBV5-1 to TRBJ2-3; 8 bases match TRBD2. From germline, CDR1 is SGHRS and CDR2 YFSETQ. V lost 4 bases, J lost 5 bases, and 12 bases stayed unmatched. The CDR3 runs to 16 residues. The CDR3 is CASSAVAGIRGDTQYF. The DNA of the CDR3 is TGCGCCAGCAGCGCGGTAGCGGGGATTCGGGGAGATACGCAGTATTTT. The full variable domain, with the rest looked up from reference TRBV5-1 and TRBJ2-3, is KAGVTQTPRYLIKTRGQQVTLSCSPISGHRSVSWYQQTPGQGLQFLFEYFSETQRNKGNFPGRFSGRQFSNSRSEMNVSTLELGDSALYLCASSAVAGIRGDTQYFGPGTRLTVL.

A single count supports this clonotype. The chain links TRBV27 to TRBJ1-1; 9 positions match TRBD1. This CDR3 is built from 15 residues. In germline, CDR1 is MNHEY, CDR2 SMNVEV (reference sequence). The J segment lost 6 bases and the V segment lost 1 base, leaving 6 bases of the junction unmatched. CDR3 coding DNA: TGTGCCAGCAGTTTATGGACGGGACAGGGTTCTGAAGCTTTCTTT. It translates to CASSLWTGQGSEAFF.

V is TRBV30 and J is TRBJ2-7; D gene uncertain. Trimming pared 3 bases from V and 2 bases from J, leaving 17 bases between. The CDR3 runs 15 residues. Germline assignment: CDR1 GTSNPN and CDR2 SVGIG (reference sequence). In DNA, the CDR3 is TGTGCCTGGAGCCTATCCTACATGTTACCCTACGAGCAGTACTTC. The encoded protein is CAWSLSYMLPYEQYF. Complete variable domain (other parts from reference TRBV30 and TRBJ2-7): SQTIHQWPATLVQPVGSPLSLECTVEGTSNPNLYWYRQAAGRGLQLLFYSVGIGQISSEVPQNLSASRPQDRQFILSSKKLLLSDSGFYLCAWSLSYMLPYEQYFGPGTRLTVT.

The CDR3 sequence is CSARDGTSGYEQYF. For the CDR3, the DNA is TGCAGTGCTAGAGATGGGACTAGCGGCTACGAGCAGTACTTC. This chain joins TRBV20-1 and TRBJ2-7; 11 bases map to TRBD2. J was trimmed by 3 bases and V by 0 bases; bases with no gene match: 1. This CDR3 region has 14 residues. Germline V CDR1 and CDR2: DFQATT, SNEGSKA (reference sequence).

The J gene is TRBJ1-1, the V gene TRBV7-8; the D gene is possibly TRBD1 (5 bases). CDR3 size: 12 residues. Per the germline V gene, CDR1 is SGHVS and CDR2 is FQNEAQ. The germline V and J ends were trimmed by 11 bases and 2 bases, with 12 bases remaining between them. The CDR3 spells CAGGPINTEAFF. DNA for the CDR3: TGTGCCGGGGGACCGATAAACACTGAAGCTTTCTTT. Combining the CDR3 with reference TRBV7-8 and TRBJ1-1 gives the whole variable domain GAGVSQSPRYKVAKRGQDVALRCDPISGHVSLFWYQQALGQGPEFLTYFQNEAQLDKSGLPSDRFFAERPEGSVSTLKIQRTQQEDSAVYLCAGGPINTEAFFGQGTRLTVV.

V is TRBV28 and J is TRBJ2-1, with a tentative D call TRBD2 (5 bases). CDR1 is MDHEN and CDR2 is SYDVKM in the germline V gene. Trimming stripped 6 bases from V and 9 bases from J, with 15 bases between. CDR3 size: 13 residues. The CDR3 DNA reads TGTGCCAGCAGGCCCCGTGGGAGAACTGAGCAGTTCTTC. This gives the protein CASRPRGRTEQFF.

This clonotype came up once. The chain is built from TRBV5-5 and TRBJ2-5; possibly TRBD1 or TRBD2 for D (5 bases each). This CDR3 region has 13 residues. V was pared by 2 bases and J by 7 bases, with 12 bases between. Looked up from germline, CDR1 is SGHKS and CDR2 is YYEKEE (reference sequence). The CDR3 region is CASSFGTEGTQYF. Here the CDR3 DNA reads TGTGCCAGCAGCTTCGGGACCGAGGGGACCCAGTACTTC.

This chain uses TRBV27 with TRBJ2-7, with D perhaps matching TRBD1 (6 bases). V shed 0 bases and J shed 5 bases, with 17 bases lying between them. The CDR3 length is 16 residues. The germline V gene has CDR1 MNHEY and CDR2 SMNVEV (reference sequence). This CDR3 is CASSLSGPTGINEQYF. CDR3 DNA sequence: TGTGCCAGCAGTTTATCGGGACCGACAGGTATCAACGAGCAGTACTTC.

The CDR3 here is CASSHRAREETQYF. In DNA form, the CDR3 reads TGTGCCAGCAGCCATCGGGCCCGAGAAGAGACCCAGTACTTC. V gene TRBV4-2 combines with J gene TRBJ2-5; D is undetermined. The CDR3 totals 14 residues. The germline V gene encodes CDR1 LGHNA and CDR2 YNFKEQ. V gave up 3 bases and J gave up 3 bases, with 11 bases separating them.